This is a list of T cell receptor beta chains from one sample in a study of shared clonotypes between healthy human individuals. Data came from immunoSEQ multiplex PCR; TCRdb stores just in-frame clones and leaves some out. The sample lists about 1.5 million clones, approximately 98% seen once, with roughly 0.45% in the top ten. What was sequenced was naive CD4+ T cells sorted from blood. The origin of the receptors is a man aged 30 to 39 in good health. CDR3s include the opening cysteine and the closing phenylalanine or tryptophan. D genes are given only for firm matches. Clone size is shown for a subset of rows, as once, few, many or a class of expanded clone.

clone size | D gene | J gene | V gene | CDR3 protein | CDR3 DNA
- | - | TRBJ2-5 | TRBV15 | CATSRDARGLETQYF | TGTGCCACCAGCAGAGATGCGAGGGGTTTAGAGACCCAGTACTTC
- | - | TRBJ1-4 | TRBV28 | CASRTKGPQGYEKLFF | TGTGCCAGCAGGACAAAAGGGCCCCAAGGTTATGAAAAACTGTTTTTT
- | TRBD2 | TRBJ2-2 | TRBV27 | CASSLSSRTSGSGDTGELFF | TGTGCCAGCAGTTTATCGAGTCGGACTAGCGGGAGCGGGGACACCGGGGAGCTGTTTTTT
- | - | TRBJ2-1 | TRBV7-2 | CASSRDTYNEQFF | TGTGCCAGCAGCCGAGACACCTACAATGAGCAGTTCTTC
- | - | TRBJ1-2 | TRBV29-1 | CSVEDPYGTFYGYTF | TGCAGCGTTGAAGATCCGTACGGCACATTCTATGGCTACACCTTC
- | - | TRBJ1-3 | TRBV30 | CAWSGGPGNTIYF | TGTGCCTGGAGCGGGGGTCCGGGAAACACCATATATTTT
- | TRBD2 | TRBJ2-2 | TRBV11-2 | CASTVRLAGVTGELFF | TGTGCCAGCACTGTAAGGCTAGCGGGAGTTACCGGGGAGCTGTTTTTT
- | - | TRBJ2-7 | TRBV18 | CASSPPSSGRYEQYF | TGTGCCAGCTCACCACCTTCATCAGGGAGGTACGAGCAGTACTTC
- | TRBD2 | TRBJ2-3 | TRBV25-1 | CASSDRLAGGPVDTQYF | TGTGCCAGCAGTGACCGACTAGCGGGAGGGCCGGTGGATACGCAGTATTTT
- | - | TRBJ2-7 | TRBV5-4 | CASSFPGNHEQYF | TGTGCCAGCAGCTTTCCAGGGAACCACGAGCAGTACTTC
- | TRBD1 | TRBJ2-7 | TRBV10-3 | CAIRQGDYEQYF | TGTGCCATTAGGCAGGGGGACTACGAGCAGTACTTC
- | TRBD2 | TRBJ2-3 | TRBV5-5 | CASFRGGTDTQYF | TGTGCCAGCTTCCGGGGAGGGACAGATACGCAGTATTTT
- | - | TRBJ1-5 | TRBV6-6 | CASGEATIDSNQPQHF | TGTGCCAGCGGGGAGGCGACTATTGATAGCAATCAGCCCCAGCATTTT
- | - | TRBJ2-1 | TRBV5-6 | CASSFHSWYGTNEQFF | TGTGCCAGCAGCTTCCACAGTTGGTACGGCACGAATGAGCAGTTCTTC
- | - | TRBJ2-2 | TRBV7-3 | CASSEGGELFF | TGTGCCAGCAGCGAGGGCGGGGAGCTGTTTTTT
once | - | TRBJ2-7 | TRBV4-1 | CASSQEAATAIYEQYF | TGCGCCAGCAGCCAAGAGGCCGCGACCGCGATCTACGAGCAGTACTTC
- | TRBD2 | TRBJ2-3 | TRBV18 | CASSLVPGTSSHSTDTQYF | TGTGCCAGCTCACTGGTCCCCGGGACTAGCAGCCATAGCACAGATACGCAGTATTTT
- | TRBD2 | TRBJ2-2 | TRBV9 | CASSPRTSGSLAGELFF | TGTGCCAGCAGCCCACGGACTAGCGGGAGCTTGGCCGGGGAGCTGTTTTTT
- | - | TRBJ1-2 | TRBV19 | CASKTTARTEPNYGYTF | TGTGCCAGTAAGACGACAGCTCGAACAGAACCTAACTATGGCTACACCTTC
- | - | TRBJ2-3 | TRBV28 | CASRRRWGRADTQYF | TGTGCCAGCAGAAGGCGTTGGGGGCGAGCAGATACGCAGTATTTT
- | - | TRBJ2-7 | TRBV30 | CAWGAYEQYF | TGTGCCTGGGGGGCGTACGAGCAGTACTTC
- | - | TRBJ2-3 | TRBV5-4 | CASSLAKDTQYF | TGTGCCAGCAGCTTGGCTAAAGATACGCAGTATTTT
once | - | TRBJ2-7 | TRBV5-6 | CASILRGGGSYEQYF | TGTGCCAGCATCCTGAGGGGAGGGGGCTCCTACGAGCAGTACTTC
- | TRBD2 | TRBJ2-1 | TRBV7-8 | CASSSPGLAGAFVYNEQFF | TGTGCCAGCAGCTCCCCGGGACTAGCGGGAGCTTTCGTCTACAATGAGCAGTTCTTC
- | - | TRBJ2-3 | TRBV29-1 | CSVGRFGRGGEDTQYF | TGCAGCGTTGGGCGCTTTGGCAGGGGAGGGGAAGATACGCAGTATTTT
- | TRBD2 | TRBJ2-7 | TRBV2 | CASVRDGGYEQYF | TGTGCCAGCGTCAGAGACGGGGGGTACGAGCAGTACTTC
- | - | TRBJ2-2 | TRBV4-1 | CASSQVKGANTGELFF | TGCGCCAGCAGCCAAGTTAAGGGCGCGAACACCGGGGAGCTGTTTTTT
- | - | TRBJ1-2 | TRBV15 | CATSRDGPEPVTF | TGTGCCACCAGCAGAGATGGCCCAGAGCCCGTCACCTTC
- | - | TRBJ2-7 | TRBV27 | CASSLSHFRIAAAEQYF | TGTGCCAGCAGTTTATCCCACTTTAGGATAGCGGCGGCGGAGCAGTACTTC
- | - | TRBJ2-7 | TRBV29-1 | CSVDGAYEQYF | TGCAGCGTTGACGGGGCCTACGAGCAGTACTTC
- | TRBD1 | TRBJ1-5 | TRBV9 | CASSEGTGVVRQPQHF | TGTGCCAGCAGCGAAGGGACAGGGGTCGTGAGGCAGCCCCAGCATTTT
- | - | TRBJ2-7 | TRBV2 | CASSEGVGSSYEQYF | TGTGCCAGCAGTGAAGGTGTCGGCAGCTCCTACGAGCAGTACTTC
- | TRBD1 | TRBJ1-1 | TRBV6-1 | CASTGTGANTEAFF | TGTGCCAGCACTGGGACAGGGGCGAACACTGAAGCTTTCTTT
once | - | TRBJ2-1 | TRBV15 | CATSSRVGTIYNEQFF | TGTGCCACCAGCAGCAGGGTGGGAACGATTTACAATGAGCAGTTCTTC
- | - | TRBJ1-4 | TRBV7-6 | CASSLFATPNEKLFF | TGTGCCAGCAGCTTGTTTGCGACCCCTAATGAAAAACTGTTTTTT
- | TRBD1 | TRBJ2-7 | TRBV29-1 | CSVAPQGARYEQYF | TGCAGCGTTGCGCCACAGGGGGCCCGTTACGAGCAGTACTTC
- | - | TRBJ2-3 | TRBV18 | CASSLTTGRLTDTQYF | TGTGCCAGCTCGCTCACCACGGGACGGCTCACAGATACGCAGTATTTT
- | - | TRBJ1-4 | TRBV2 | CASSLRGEGEKLFF | TGTGCCAGCAGCTTGCGGGGGGAAGGAGAAAAACTGTTTTTT
- | - | TRBJ2-7 | TRBV27 | CASSTAYSYEQYF | TGTGCCAGCAGTACAGCGTACTCCTACGAGCAGTACTTC
- | - | TRBJ1-1 | TRBV5-1 | CASSLVGRDEAFF | TGCGCCAGCAGCTTGGTAGGCAGGGACGAAGCTTTCTTT
- | - | TRBJ2-2 | TRBV10-3 | CAITPGPLGELFF | TGTGCCATCACTCCGGGACCCCTGGGGGAGCTGTTTTTT
- | - | TRBJ2-3 | TRBV19 | CASSILGASTDTQYF | TGTGCCAGTAGTATACTGGGGGCCAGCACAGATACGCAGTATTTT
- | TRBD1 | TRBJ1-5 | TRBV28 | CASRGQGQSNQPQHF | TGTGCCAGCAGGGGACAGGGGCAGAGCAATCAGCCCCAGCATTTT
- | - | TRBJ2-1 | TRBV7-2 | CASSWSGGEQFF | TGTGCCAGCAGCTGGTCCGGGGGTGAGCAGTTCTTC
- | - | TRBJ2-7 | TRBV28 | CASSYPGAKGEQYF | TGTGCCAGCAGCTACCCAGGGGCCAAGGGCGAGCAGTACTTC
- | - | TRBJ2-5 | TRBV5-1 | CASSLLAVRLSLQETQYF | TGCGCCAGCAGCTTGTTGGCGGTCCGCCTATCGTTACAAGAGACCCAGTACTTC
- | TRBD2 | TRBJ2-2 | TRBV5-4 | CASSVGTSGSFTGELFF | TGTGCCAGCAGCGTCGGGACTAGCGGGAGTTTTACCGGGGAGCTGTTTTTT
- | - | TRBJ2-1 | TRBV7-2 | CASSHEYNEQFF | TGTGCCAGCAGCCACGAGTACAATGAGCAGTTCTTC
- | TRBD2 | TRBJ2-7 | TRBV6-6 | CASSYPGTSYEQYF | TGTGCCAGCAGTTACCCCGGGACTAGCTACGAGCAGTACTTC
- | - | TRBJ2-4 | TRBV5-1 | CASSTTIAKNIQYF | TGCGCCAGCAGCACGACGATAGCCAAAAACATTCAGTACTTC
- | - | TRBJ2-1 | TRBV30 | CAWRGGWSSYNEQFF | TGTGCCTGGAGAGGAGGATGGAGCTCCTACAATGAGCAGTTCTTC
- | TRBD2 | TRBJ2-2 | TRBV10-3 | CAIGRASGRANTGELFF | TGTGCCATCGGCAGGGCTAGCGGGAGGGCGAACACCGGGGAGCTGTTTTTT
- | - | TRBJ2-5 | TRBV5-4 | CASSPGKGNETQYF | TGTGCCAGCAGCCCGGGGAAGGGGAATGAGACCCAGTACTTC
- | - | TRBJ2-3 | TRBV10-1 | CASSEGLVMGTDTQYF | TGCGCCAGCAGTGAGGGGTTAGTCATGGGCACAGATACGCAGTATTTT
- | TRBD1 | TRBJ2-7 | TRBV5-4 | CASSSRQGAGEQYF | TGTGCCAGCAGCTCCCGACAGGGGGCGGGCGAGCAGTACTTC
- | TRBD2 | TRBJ2-5 | TRBV4-3 | CASSQAASGDQETQYF | TGCGCCAGCAGCCAAGCGGCTAGCGGAGACCAAGAGACCCAGTACTTC
- | TRBD2 | TRBJ2-7 | TRBV19 | CASSIATSGFYEQYF | TGTGCCAGTAGTATAGCGACTAGCGGGTTCTACGAGCAGTACTTC
- | - | TRBJ1-2 | TRBV25-1 | CASSSRGRVHGYTF | TGTGCCAGCAGCTCCAGGGGACGAGTACATGGCTACACCTTC
- | - | TRBJ2-7 | TRBV6-5 | CASSYSGRERYEQYF | TGTGCCAGCAGTTACTCCGGACGGGAGAGGTACGAGCAGTACTTC
- | - | TRBJ2-5 | TRBV28 | CASSIPGTVETQYF | TGTGCCAGCAGCATCCCAGGGACCGTGGAGACCCAGTACTTC